Listed here are 4 T cell receptor beta chains from one sample, sequenced in a study of T-cell reconstitution after alpha-beta-depleted transplantation in children (dated by TCRdb to about 2016). The method behind the library was PCR. Sequencing instrument: Illumina HiSeq 2500. Molecular barcoding was employed in the preparation of TCR libraries, with unique molecular identifiers being used to normalize TCRbeta repertoire quantification. The raw public reads went through TCRdb reprocessing: fastp at Q25, MiXCR clone calling, in-frame beta chains kept. All rows with the same CDR3 protein become a single entry with the most common DNA and genes. The sample table shows 150,000 to 250,000 distinct CDR3 sequences, and roughly 15% are seen once. The ten largest clones take up about 12% of the sample. The sample here was PBMCs from the stem cell graft donor, taken from the stem cell graft. Every receptor here comes from a human donor who donated a stem cell graft to a child with acute lymphoblastic leukemia.

This clonotype was detected only a few times. The V and J genes are TRBV7-2 and TRBJ2-7; D unclear. V lost 2 bases and J lost 7, with 15 bases in between. Germline V gene data show CDR1 as SGHTA and CDR2 as FQGNSA. The CDR3 spans 14 residues. The CDR3 DNA reads TGTGCCAGCAGCTTATTCCGTTCTGTCGGGGAGCAGTACTTC. It is translated as CASSLFRSVGEQYF.

This clonotype was seen repeatedly, ten times or more. The chain has TRBV5-8 and TRBJ1-2, with D unresolved. Trimming pared 4 bases from V and 4 bases from J, leaving 14 bases between. The CDR3 totals 14 residues. Germline values: CDR1 SGHTS, CDR2 YDEGEE. The CDR3 region has the DNA TGTGCCAGCAGCCGGGAGACAAGTTCCTATGGCTACACCTTC. Its translation is CASSRETSSYGYTF.

This clonotype was found many times. The chain is built from TRBV20-1 and TRBJ2-7; the D gene is possibly TRBD2 (5 bases). The CDR3 is made up of 14 amino acids. CDR1 is DFQATT, CDR2 SNEGSKA, per germline (reference sequence). V was pared by 2 bases and J by 4 bases, with 15 bases between. The CDR3 protein is CSARPVLRGYEQYF. In nucleotides, the CDR3 is TGCAGTGCTAGACCGGTCCTGAGAGGGTACGAGCAGTACTTC.

In its sample, this clonotype was seen many times. The chain couples TRBV5-1 to TRBJ2-2; possible D gene TRBD2, 6 bases. The V gene's germline CDR1 is SGHRS and CDR2 YFSETQ. The ends were cut back, 1 base at V and 1 base at J, with 11 bases in the middle. The CDR3 runs 16 residues. As DNA, the CDR3 is TGCGCCAGCAGCTTGCCGGGAGCCCTGAACACCGGGGAGCTGTTTTTT. Its translation is CASSLPGALNTGELFF.